This passage covers 12 T cell receptor beta chains from one sample sequenced in a study of Ad26.COV2.S vaccination and SARS-CoV-2 variants. Profiled with immunoSEQ multiplex PCR; TCRdb holds only in-frame clones, not every one. Of about 400,000 clones listed, roughly 90% were seen once; the top ten hold 3.6%. Treatment described: around 19 received Ad26.COV2.S at low or high dose, single or two shots; roughly five received placebo; per-sample allocation not given. Collection of the samples took place on day 63 after the first injection of vaccine or placebo. The material was peripheral blood, obtained in a trial of Ad26.COV2.S vaccine versus placebo. These receptors came from a person between 18 and 59 years old who received the Ad26.COV2.S COVID-19 vaccine or a placebo.

The chain has TRBV7-9 and TRBJ2-6; D not certain. The CDR3 loop spans 16 amino acids. Trimming took 1 base from V and 4 from J, leaving 11 bases between them. Germline CDR1 and CDR2: SEHNR and FQNEAQ (reference sequence). CDR3 DNA sequence: TGTGCCAGCAGCTTAGGGTCGTTCTCCGGGGCCAACGTCCTGACTTTC. Protein sequence: CASSLGSFSGANVLTF.

In nucleotides, the CDR3 is TGTGCCAGCAGCGGGGACACAGATACGCAGTATTTT. Amino acid sequence: CASSGDTDTQYF. The chain joins TRBV6-5 to TRBJ2-3; D is perhaps TRBD2 (5 bases). V shed 6 bases and J shed 2 bases, with 6 bases lying between them. CDR1 is MNHEY, CDR2 SVGAGI, per germline. The CDR3 has 12 amino acids.

The chain employs TRBV12-3 or TRBV12-4 and TRBJ1-3; D gene ambiguous. Trimming took off 5 bases at V and 2 bases at J, with 7 bases between the two ends. This CDR3 spans 13 amino acids. CDR3 amino acids: CASSPRPGNTIYF. For the CDR3, the DNA is TGTGCCAGCAGTCCCCGGCCTGGAAACACCATATATTTT.

A few counts support this clone. The chain carries TRBV7-9 and TRBJ2-7, with D possibly matching TRBD2 (5 bases). The length of the CDR3 is 14 residues. The ends were cut back, 4 bases at V and 6 bases at J, with 16 bases in the middle. Looked up from germline, CDR1 is SEHNR and CDR2 is FQNEAQ (reference sequence). CDR3 DNA sequence: TGTGCCAGCAGCTCCAGAGGCGGGTTGCGCGAGCAGTACTTC. Translation gives CASSSRGGLREQYF.

The rearrangement uses TRBV9 and TRBJ2-3; no clear D. Looked up from germline, CDR1 is SGDLS and CDR2 is YYNGEE. This CDR3 has 12 amino acids. V was trimmed by 3 bases and J by 3 bases, leaving 5 bases between them. CDR3 residues: CASSDSTDTQYF. The CDR3 bases are TGTGCCAGCAGCGACTCGACAGATACGCAGTATTTT.

This chain joins TRBV5-1 and TRBJ2-1; possible D gene TRBD1, 6 bases. CDR3 length equals 15 residues. V lost 4 bases and J lost 0, with 11 bases in between. Germline V gene sequence: CDR1 SGHRS, CDR2 YFSETQ. CDR3 residues: CASSPQGGSYNEQFF. CDR3 bases: TGCGCCAGCAGCCCCCAAGGGGGCTCCTACAATGAGCAGTTCTTC.

This chain joins TRBV15 and TRBJ2-3; the D gene is possibly TRBD1 (5 bases). Per germline, CDR1 LNHNV and CDR2 YYDKDF (reference sequence). The CDR3 sequence is 17 residues long. V lost 0 bases to trimming and J lost 1 base, with 14 bases between them. In DNA, the CDR3 is TGTGCCACCAGCAGAGATAATCGACAGATTCGCACAGATACGCAGTATTTT. It translates to CATSRDNRQIRTDTQYF.

This clone was detected only once. This chain joins TRBV28 and TRBJ2-3, with 10 bases fitting TRBD2. The CDR3 runs 20 residues. In germline, CDR1 is MDHEN, CDR2 SYDVKM. V lost 3 bases and J lost 2; bases outside the gene matches: 17. The CDR3 DNA sequence: TGTGCCAGCAGTTTTTATTTCGGGTTAGCGGGGGGACCTTCCACAGATACGCAGTATTTT. The encoded protein is CASSFYFGLAGGPSTDTQYF.

The V call is TRBV27, the J call TRBJ1-5; no clear D gene. Trimming shortened V by 3 bases and J by 3 bases, and 6 bases separated the two germline ends. Germline V gene sequence: CDR1 MNHEY, CDR2 SMNVEV (reference sequence). The CDR3 is 13 residues long. This CDR3 reads CASSLALNQPQHF. DNA of the CDR3: TGTGCCAGCAGTTTGGCCCTCAATCAGCCCCAGCATTTT.

This clone turned up a few times. The chain is built from TRBV5-8 and TRBJ1-1; D uncertain. This CDR3 has 15 residues. CDR1 is SGHTS, CDR2 YDEGEE, per germline. Trimming shortened V by 5 bases and J by 4 bases, and 18 bases separated the two germline ends. In nucleotides, the CDR3 is TGTGCCAGCAGTCACCGGGTTCGGGGTCGCACTGAAGCTTTCTTT. This translates into CASSHRVRGRTEAFF.

The CDR3: CASRPRGTGYGYTF. CDR3 bases: TGTGCCAGCAGGCCGAGAGGGACAGGGTATGGCTACACCTTC. The rearrangement joins TRBV2 to TRBJ1-2, with 9 nucleotides matching TRBD1. The length of the CDR3 is 14 residues. Trimming at V came to 6 bases and at J to 5 bases, leaving 7 bases not matched to a gene. CDR1 is SNHLY, CDR2 FYNNEI, per germline.

In nucleotides, the CDR3 is TGTGCCAGCACCAGGACAGGGGGTGACGAGCAGTACTTC. Translation: CASTRTGGDEQYF. The J gene is TRBJ2-7, the V gene TRBV6-5, with TRBD1 identical over 10 bases. There are 13 residues in the CDR3. V lost 7 bases and J lost 5; bases outside the gene matches: 5. Germline V lookup: CDR1 MNHEY, CDR2 SVGAGI.